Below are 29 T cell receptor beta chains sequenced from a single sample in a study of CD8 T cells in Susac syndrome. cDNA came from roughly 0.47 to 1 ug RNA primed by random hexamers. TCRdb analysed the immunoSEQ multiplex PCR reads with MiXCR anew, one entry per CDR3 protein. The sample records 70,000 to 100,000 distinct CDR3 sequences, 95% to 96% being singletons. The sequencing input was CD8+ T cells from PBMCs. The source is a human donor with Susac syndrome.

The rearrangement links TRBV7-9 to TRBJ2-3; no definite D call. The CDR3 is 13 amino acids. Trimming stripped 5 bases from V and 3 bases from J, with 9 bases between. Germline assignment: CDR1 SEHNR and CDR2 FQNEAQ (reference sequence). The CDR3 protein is CASSPTATDTQYF. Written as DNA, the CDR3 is TGTGCCAGCAGCCCTACAGCGACAGATACGCAGTATTTT.

CDR3 sequence reads: CSVLWISGAGRGTNEKLFF. CDR3 DNA sequence: TGCAGCGTTCTATGGATCTCAGGGGCCGGAAGAGGAACTAATGAAAAACTGTTTTTT. V is TRBV29-1 and J is TRBJ1-4; D possibly corresponds to TRBD1 (6 bases). CDR1 and CDR2 from the germline V gene are SQVTM and ANQGSEA. The CDR3 is 19 residues long. Between the trimmed V and J ends, which lost 5 bases and 1 base, there was a span of 26 bases. Variable domain in full (rest from reference TRBV29-1 and TRBJ1-4): SAVISQKPSRDICQRGTSLTIQCQVDSQVTMMFWYRQQPGQSLTLIATANQGSEATYESGFVIDKFPISRPNLTFSTLTVSNMSPEDSSIYLCSVLWISGAGRGTNEKLFFGSGTQLSVL.

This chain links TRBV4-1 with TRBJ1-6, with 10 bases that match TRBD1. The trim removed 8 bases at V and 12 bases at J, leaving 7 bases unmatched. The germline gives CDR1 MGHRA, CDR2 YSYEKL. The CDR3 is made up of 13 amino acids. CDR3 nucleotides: TGCGCCAGCGGGACAGGGGAGAGGGAACCCCTCCACTTT. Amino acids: CASGTGEREPLHF.

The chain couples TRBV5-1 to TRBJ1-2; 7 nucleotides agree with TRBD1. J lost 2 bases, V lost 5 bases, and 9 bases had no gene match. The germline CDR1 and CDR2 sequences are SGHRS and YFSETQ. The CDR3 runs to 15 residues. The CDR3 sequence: CASRFPGQFNYGYTF. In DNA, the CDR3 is TGCGCCAGCAGGTTTCCGGGACAGTTCAACTATGGCTACACCTTC.

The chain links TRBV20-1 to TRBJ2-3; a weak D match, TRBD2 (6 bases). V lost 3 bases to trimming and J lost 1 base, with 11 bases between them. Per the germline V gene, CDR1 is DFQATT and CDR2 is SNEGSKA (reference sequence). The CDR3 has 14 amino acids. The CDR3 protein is CSARPGDGTDTQYF. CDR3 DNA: TGCAGTGCTAGGCCGGGGGACGGCACAGATACGCAGTATTTT.

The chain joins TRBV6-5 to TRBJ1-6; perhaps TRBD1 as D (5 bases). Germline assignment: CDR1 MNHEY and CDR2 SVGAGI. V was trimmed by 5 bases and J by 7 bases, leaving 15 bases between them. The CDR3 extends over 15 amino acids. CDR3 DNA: TGTGCCAGCAGTCGGGACTCCGGCCGGAATTCACCCCTCCACTTT. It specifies CASSRDSGRNSPLHF.

CDR3 protein: CASSLLSGTAQAGELFF. DNA for the CDR3: TGTGCCAGCAGCTTGCTTTCCGGGACGGCTCAAGCCGGGGAGCTGTTTTTT. The V and J genes are TRBV5-6 and TRBJ2-2; perhaps D is TRBD1 or TRBD2 (5 bases each). Germline V gives CDR1 SGHDT, CDR2 YYEEEE. The CDR3 length is 17 residues. V was pared by 1 base and J by 6 bases, with 19 bases between.

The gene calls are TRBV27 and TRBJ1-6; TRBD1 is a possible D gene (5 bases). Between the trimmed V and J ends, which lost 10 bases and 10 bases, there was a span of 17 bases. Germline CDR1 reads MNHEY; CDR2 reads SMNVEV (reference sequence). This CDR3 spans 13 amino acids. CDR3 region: CATKLGVESPLHF. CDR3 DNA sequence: TGTGCCACTAAGTTGGGGGTTGAATCACCCCTCCACTTT.

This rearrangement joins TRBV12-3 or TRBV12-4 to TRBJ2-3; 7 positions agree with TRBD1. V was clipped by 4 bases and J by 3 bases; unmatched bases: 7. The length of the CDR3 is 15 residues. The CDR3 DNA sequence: TGTGCCAGCAGTTGGTCTTTGACAGGGACAGATACGCAGTATTTT. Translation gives CASSWSLTGTDTQYF.

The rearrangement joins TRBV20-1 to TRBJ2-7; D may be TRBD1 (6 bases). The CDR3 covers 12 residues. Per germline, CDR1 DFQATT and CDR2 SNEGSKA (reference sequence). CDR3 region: CTRGPPEDEQYF. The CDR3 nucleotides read TGCACCAGGGGACCCCCCGAAGACGAGCAGTACTTC.

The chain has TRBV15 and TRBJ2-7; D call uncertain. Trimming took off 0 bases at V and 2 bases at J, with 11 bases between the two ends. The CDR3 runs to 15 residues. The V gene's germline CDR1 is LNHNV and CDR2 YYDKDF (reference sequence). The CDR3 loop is CATSRDKSQTYEQYF. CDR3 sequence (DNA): TGTGCCACCAGCAGAGATAAGAGTCAGACCTACGAGCAGTACTTC.

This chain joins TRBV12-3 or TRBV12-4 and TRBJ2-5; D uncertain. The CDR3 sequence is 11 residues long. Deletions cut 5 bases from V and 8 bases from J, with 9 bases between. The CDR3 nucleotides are TGTGCCAGCAGTCACGGAATAACCCAGTACTTC. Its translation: CASSHGITQYF.

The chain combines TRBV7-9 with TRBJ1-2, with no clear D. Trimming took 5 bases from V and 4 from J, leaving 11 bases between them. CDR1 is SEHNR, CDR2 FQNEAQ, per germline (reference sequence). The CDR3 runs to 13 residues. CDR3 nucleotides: TGTGCCAGCAGCCGCCCGGGCCCCTATGGCTACACCTTC. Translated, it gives CASSRPGPYGYTF. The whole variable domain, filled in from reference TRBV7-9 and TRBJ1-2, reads DTGVSQNPRHKITKRGQNVTFRCDPISEHNRLYWYRQTLGQGPEFLTYFQNEAQLEKSRLLSDRFSAERPKGSFSTLEIQRTEQGDSAMYLCASSRPGPYGYTFGSGTRLTVV.

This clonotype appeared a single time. The CDR3 loop reads CSVGTSGGADTQYF. The CDR3 DNA is TGCAGCGTGGGGACTAGCGGGGGGGCGGATACGCAGTATTTT. This rearrangement joins TRBV29-1 to TRBJ2-3; 16 bases are shared with TRBD2. This CDR3 spans 14 amino acids. The germline gives CDR1 SQVTM, CDR2 ANQGSEA. Trimming cost V 6 bases and J 6 bases; bases outside gene matches: 3.

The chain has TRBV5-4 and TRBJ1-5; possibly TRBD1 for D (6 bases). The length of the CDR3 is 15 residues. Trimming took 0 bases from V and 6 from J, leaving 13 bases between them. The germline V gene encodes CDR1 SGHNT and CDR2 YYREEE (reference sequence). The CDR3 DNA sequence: TGTGCCAGCAGCTTGGCACCAGGGGCGAGTCAGCCCCAGCATTTT. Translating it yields CASSLAPGASQPQHF.

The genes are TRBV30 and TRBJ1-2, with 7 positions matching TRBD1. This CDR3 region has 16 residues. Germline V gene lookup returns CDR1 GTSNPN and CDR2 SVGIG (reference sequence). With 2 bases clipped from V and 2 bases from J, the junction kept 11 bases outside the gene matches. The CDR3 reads CAWSKWGQRDNYGYTF. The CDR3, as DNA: TGTGCCTGGAGTAAATGGGGACAGCGAGACAACTATGGCTACACCTTC.

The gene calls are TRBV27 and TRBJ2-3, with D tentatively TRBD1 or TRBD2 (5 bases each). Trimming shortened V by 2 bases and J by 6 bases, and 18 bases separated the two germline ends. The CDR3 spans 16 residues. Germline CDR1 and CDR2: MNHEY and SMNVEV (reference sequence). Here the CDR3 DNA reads TGTGCCAGCAGTTTAGTCCCGGGACCCTTGTCGGATACGCAGTATTTT. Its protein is CASSLVPGPLSDTQYF.

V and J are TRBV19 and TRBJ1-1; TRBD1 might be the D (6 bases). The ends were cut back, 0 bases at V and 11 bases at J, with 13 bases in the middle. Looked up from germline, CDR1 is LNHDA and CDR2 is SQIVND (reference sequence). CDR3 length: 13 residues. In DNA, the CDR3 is TGTGCCAGTAGTATAGATTCGGGGGCGGCGGCTTTCTTT. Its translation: CASSIDSGAAAFF.

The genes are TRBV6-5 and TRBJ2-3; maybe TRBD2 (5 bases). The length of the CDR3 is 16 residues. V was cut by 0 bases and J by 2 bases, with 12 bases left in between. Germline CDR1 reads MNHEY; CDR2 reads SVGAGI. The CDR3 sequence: CASSYSGGRDTDTQYF. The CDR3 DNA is TGTGCCAGCAGTTACTCTGGCGGACGGGACACAGATACGCAGTATTTT.

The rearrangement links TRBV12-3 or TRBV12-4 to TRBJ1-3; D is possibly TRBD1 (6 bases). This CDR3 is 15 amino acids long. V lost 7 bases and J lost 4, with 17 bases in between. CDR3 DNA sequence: TGTGCCAGCATCCCCAGGGGAAAATCGGGAAACACCATATATTTT. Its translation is CASIPRGKSGNTIYF.

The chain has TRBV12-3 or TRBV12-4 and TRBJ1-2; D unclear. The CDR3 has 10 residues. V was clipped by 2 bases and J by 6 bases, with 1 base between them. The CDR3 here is CASSLNGYTF. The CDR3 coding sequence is TGTGCCAGCAGTTTAAATGGCTACACCTTC.

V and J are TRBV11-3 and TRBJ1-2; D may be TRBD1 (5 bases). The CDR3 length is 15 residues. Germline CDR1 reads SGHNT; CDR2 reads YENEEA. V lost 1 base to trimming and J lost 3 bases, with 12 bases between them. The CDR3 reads CASSLVPGFDYGYTF. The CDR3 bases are TGTGCCAGCAGCTTAGTTCCAGGGTTCGACTATGGCTACACCTTC.

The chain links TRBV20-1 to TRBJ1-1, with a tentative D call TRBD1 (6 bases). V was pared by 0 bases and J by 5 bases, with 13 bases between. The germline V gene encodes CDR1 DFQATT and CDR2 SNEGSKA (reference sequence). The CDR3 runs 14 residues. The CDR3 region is CSARDGARGTEAFF. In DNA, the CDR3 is TGCAGTGCTAGAGATGGTGCCAGGGGAACTGAAGCTTTCTTT.

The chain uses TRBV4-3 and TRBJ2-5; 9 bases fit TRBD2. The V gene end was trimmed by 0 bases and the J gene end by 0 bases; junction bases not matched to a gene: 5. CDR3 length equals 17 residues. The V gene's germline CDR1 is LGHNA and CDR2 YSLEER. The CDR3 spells CASSQDQSGGHQETQYF. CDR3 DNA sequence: TGCGCCAGCAGCCAAGATCAGAGCGGGGGGCACCAAGAGACCCAGTACTTC.

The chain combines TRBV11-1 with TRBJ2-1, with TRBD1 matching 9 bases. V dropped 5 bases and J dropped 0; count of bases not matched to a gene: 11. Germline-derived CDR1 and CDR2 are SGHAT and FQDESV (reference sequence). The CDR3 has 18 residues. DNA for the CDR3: TGTGCCAGCAGCCTCGGGACAGGGTCGATTCCCTCCTACAATGAGCAGTTCTTC. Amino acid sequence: CASSLGTGSIPSYNEQFF.

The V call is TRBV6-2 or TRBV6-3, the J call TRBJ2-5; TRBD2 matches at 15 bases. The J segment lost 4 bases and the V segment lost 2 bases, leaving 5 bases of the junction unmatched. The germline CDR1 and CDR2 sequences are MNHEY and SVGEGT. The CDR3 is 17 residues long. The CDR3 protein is CASSYRTSGGAGETQYF. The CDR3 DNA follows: TGTGCCAGCAGTTACCGGACTAGCGGGGGGGCCGGAGAGACCCAGTACTTC.

As DNA, the CDR3 is TGTGCCACCAGCAGATCAGCGACAGTACCGAACACTGAAGCTTTCTTT. It codes for CATSRSATVPNTEAFF. The rearrangement links TRBV15 to TRBJ1-1, with TRBD1 as a possible D gene (5 bases). Germline V lookup: CDR1 LNHNV, CDR2 YYDKDF (reference sequence). The CDR3 length is 16 residues. V lost 2 bases and J lost 1, with 14 bases in between.

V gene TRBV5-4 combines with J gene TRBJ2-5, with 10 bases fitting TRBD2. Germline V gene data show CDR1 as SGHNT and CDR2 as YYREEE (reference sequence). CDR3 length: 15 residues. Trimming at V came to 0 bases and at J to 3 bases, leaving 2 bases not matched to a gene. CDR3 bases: TGTGCCAGCAGCTTGGTAACTAGCGGGAAAGAGACCCAGTACTTC. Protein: CASSLVTSGKETQYF.

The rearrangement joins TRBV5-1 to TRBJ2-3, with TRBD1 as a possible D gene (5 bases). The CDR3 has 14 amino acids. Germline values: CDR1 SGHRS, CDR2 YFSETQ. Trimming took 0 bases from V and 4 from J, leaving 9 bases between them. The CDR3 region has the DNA TGCGCCAGCAGCTTGGGGGGCCATCCAGATACGCAGTATTTT. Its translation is CASSLGGHPDTQYF.